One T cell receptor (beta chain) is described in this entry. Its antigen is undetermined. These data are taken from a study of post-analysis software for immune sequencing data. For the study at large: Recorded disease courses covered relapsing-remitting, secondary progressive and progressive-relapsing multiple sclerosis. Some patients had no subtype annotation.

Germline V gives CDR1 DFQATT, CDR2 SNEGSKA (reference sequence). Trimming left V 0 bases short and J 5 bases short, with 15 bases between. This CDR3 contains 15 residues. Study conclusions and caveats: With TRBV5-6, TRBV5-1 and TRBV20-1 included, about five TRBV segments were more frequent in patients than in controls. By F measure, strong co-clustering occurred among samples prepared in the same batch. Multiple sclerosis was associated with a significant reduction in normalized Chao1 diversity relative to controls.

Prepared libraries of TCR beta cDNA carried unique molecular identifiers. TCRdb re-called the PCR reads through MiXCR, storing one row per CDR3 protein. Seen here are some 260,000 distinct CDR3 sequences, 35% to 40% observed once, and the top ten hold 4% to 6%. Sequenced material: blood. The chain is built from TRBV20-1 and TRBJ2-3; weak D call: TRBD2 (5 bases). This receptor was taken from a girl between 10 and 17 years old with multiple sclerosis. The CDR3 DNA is TGCAGTGCTAGAGACACGGGGATGAGTGGAGATACGCAGTATTTT. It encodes CSARDTGMSGDTQYF.